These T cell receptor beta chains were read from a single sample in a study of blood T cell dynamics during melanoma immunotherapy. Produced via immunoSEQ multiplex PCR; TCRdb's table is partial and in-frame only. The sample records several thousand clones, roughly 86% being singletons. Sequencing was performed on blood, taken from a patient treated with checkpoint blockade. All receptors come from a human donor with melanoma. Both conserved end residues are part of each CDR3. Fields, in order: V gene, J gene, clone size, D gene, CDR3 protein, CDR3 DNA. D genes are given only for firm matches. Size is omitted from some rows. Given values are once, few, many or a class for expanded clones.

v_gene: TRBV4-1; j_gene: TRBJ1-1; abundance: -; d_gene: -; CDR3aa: CASSQVGRTEGTEAFF; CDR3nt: TGCGCCAGCAGCCAAGTAGGTCGGACTGAAGGCACTGAAGCTTTCTTT
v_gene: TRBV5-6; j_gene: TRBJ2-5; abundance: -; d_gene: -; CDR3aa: CASSLWGWETQYF; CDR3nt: TGTGCCAGCAGCTTGTGGGGGTGGGAGACCCAGTACTTC
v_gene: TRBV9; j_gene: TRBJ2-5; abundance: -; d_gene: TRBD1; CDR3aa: CASSEGQGAINMQTQYF; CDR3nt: TGTGCCAGCAGCGAAGGACAGGGGGCTATCAATATGCAGACCCAGTACTTC
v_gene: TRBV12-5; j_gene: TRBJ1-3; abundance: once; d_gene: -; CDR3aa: CASGTLGVSGNTIYF; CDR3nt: TGTGCTAGTGGAACCTTGGGGGTCTCTGGAAACACCATATATTTT
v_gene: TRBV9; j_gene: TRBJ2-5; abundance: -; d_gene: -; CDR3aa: CASSHTGRETQYF; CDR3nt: TGTGCCAGCAGCCACACAGGGAGGGAGACCCAGTACTTC
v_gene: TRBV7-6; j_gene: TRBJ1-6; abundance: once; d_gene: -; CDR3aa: CASSLAPYNSPLHF; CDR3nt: TGTGCCAGCAGCTTAGCGCCCTATAATTCACCCCTCCACTTT
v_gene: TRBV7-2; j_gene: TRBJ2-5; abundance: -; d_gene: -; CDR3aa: CASSASGSGTQYF; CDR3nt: TGTGCCAGTTCGGCATCGGGGTCAGGGACCCAGTACTTC
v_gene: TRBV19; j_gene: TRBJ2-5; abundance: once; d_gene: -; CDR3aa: CASRGRGVEETQYF; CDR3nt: TGTGCCAGTAGGGGCAGGGGAGTAGAAGAGACCCAGTACTTC
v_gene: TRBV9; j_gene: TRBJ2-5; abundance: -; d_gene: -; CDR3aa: CASSVGLRGTQYF; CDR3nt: TGTGCCAGCAGCGTAGGCCTACGGGGGACCCAGTACTTC
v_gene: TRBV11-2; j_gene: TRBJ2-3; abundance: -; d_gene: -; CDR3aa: CASSNRALGTDTQYF; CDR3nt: TGTGCCAGCAGCAACAGGGCTCTGGGCACAGATACGCAGTATTTT
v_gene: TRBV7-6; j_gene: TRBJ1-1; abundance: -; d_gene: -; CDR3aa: CASSSGGMGAEAFF; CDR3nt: TGTGCCAGCAGCTCAGGTGGGATGGGAGCTGAAGCTTTCTTT
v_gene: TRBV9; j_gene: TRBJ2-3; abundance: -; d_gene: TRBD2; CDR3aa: CASSSAGGPVDTQYF; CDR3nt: TGTGCCAGCAGCTCAGCGGGGGGGCCGGTTGATACGCAGTATTTT
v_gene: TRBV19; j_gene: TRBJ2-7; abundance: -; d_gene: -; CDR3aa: CASSIRGPRSEQYF; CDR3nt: TGTGCCAGTAGTATACGAGGGCCTCGGAGTGAGCAGTACTTC
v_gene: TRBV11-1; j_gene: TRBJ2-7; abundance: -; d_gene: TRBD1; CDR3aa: CASSAGRDRGLSYEQYF; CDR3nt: TGTGCCAGCAGCGCGGGCCGGGACAGGGGACTTTCCTACGAGCAGTACTTC
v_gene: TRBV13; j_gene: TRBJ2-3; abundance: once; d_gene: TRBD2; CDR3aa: CASSKVAGVEDTQYF; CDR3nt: TGTGCCAGCAGCAAAGTAGCGGGGGTGGAAGATACGCAGTATTTT
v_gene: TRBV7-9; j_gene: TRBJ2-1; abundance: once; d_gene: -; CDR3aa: CASSLTGGTYNEQFF; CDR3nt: TGTGCCAGCAGCTTAACCGGGGGTACCTACAATGAGCAGTTCTTC
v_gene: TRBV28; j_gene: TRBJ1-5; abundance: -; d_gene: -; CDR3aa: CASATGGAGQPQHF; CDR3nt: TGTGCCAGCGCGACCGGGGGGGCTGGTCAGCCCCAGCATTTT
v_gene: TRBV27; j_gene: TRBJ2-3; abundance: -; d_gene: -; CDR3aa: CASRLLSGRTDTQYF; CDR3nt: TGTGCCAGCCGGCTTCTCAGCGGACGCACAGATACGCAGTATTTT
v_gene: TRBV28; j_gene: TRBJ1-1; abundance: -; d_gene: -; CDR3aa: CASSVYTEAFF; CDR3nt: TGTGCCAGCAGCGTATACACTGAAGCTTTCTTT
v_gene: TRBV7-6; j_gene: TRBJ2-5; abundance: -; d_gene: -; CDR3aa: CASSLITQIPYF; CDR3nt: TGTGCCAGCAGCCTAATTACCCAGATCCCGTACTTC
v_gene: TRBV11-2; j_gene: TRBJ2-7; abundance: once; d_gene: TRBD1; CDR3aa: CASSPPDRGSSYEQYF; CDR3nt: TGTGCCAGCAGCCCGCCGGACAGGGGAAGCTCCTACGAGCAGTACTTC
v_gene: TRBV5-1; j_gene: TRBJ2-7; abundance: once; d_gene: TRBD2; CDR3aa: CASGSGGPAYEQYF; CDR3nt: TGCGCCAGCGGCAGCGGGGGCCCTGCCTACGAGCAGTACTTC
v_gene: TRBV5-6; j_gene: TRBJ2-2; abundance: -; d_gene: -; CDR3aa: CASSFGSWGNTGELFF; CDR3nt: TGTGCCAGCAGCTTTGGGTCTTGGGGAAACACCGGGGAGCTGTTTTTT
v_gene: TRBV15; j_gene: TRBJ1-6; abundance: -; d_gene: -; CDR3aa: CATVQRYNSPLHF; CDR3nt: TGTGCCACCGTTCAGAGATATAATTCACCCCTCCACTTT
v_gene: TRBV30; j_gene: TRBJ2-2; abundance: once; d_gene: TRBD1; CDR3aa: CASRTGNTGELFF; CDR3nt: TGTGCCTCGAGGACAGGGAACACCGGGGAGCTGTTTTTT
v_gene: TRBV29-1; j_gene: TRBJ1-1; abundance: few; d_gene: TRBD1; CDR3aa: CSVGEDRAPRLAFF; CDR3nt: TGCAGCGTGGGGGAGGACAGGGCGCCGAGGTTAGCTTTCTTT
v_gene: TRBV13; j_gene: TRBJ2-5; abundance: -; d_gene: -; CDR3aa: CASSPGAQETQYF; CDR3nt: TGTGCCAGCAGTCCCGGGGCCCAAGAGACCCAGTACTTC
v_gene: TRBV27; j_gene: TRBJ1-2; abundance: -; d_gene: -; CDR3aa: CASSLLGSGYGYTF; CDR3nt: TGTGCCAGCAGTTTATTGGGGAGCGGCTATGGCTACACCTTC
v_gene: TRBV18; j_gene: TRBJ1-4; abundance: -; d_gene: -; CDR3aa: CASSPPPGGNEKLFF; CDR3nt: TGTGCCAGCTCACCCCCCCCGGGGGGAAATGAAAAACTGTTTTTT
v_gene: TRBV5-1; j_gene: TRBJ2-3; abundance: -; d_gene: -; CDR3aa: CASSLVSALGDTQYF; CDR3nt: TGCGCCAGCAGCTTGGTTTCGGCTTTGGGGGATACGCAGTATTTT
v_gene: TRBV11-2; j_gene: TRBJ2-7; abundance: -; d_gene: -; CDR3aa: CASSFASMRDEQYF; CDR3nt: TGTGCCAGCAGCTTTGCTAGTATGCGCGACGAGCAGTACTTC
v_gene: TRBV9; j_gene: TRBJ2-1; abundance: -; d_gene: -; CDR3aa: CASSPEGTDYNEQFF; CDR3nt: TGTGCCAGCAGCCCGGAGGGGACAGACTACAATGAGCAGTTCTTC
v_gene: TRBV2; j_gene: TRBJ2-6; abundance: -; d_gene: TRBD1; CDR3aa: CASNADRAKNSGANVLTF; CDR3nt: TGTGCCAGCAACGCTGACAGGGCGAAAAACTCTGGGGCCAACGTCCTGACTTTC
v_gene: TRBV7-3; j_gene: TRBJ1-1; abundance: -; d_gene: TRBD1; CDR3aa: CASSLSGTEEAFF; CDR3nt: TGTGCCAGCAGCTTATCCGGGACAGAAGAAGCTTTCTTT
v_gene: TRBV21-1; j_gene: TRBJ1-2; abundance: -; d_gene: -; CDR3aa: CASSKRGWDRCPLTYGYTF; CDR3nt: TGTGCCAGCAGCAAGCGGGGTTGGGACAGGTGCCCCCTTACCTATGGCTACACCTTC
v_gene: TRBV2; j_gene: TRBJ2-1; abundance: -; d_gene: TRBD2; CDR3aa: CASRLGGGSSEQFF; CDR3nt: TGTGCCAGCAGGTTGGGCGGGGGGAGTAGTGAGCAGTTCTTC
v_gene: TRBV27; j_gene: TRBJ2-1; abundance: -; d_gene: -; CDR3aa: CASSFLRDFRPNEQFF; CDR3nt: TGTGCCAGCAGTTTTCTGAGGGACTTTAGGCCCAATGAGCAGTTCTTC
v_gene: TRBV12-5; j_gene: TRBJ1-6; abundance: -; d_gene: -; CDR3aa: CASGLTESGSPLHF; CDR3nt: TGTGCTAGTGGTTTGACGGAATCGGGATCACCCCTCCACTTT
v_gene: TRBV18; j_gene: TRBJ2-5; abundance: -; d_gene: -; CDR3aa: CASSPDIQETQYF; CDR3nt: TGTGCCAGCTCACCGGACATACAAGAGACCCAGTACTTC
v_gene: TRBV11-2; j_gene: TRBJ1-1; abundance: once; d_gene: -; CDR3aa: CASSPWTEAFF; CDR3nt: TGTGCCAGCAGCCCCTGGACTGAAGCTTTCTTT
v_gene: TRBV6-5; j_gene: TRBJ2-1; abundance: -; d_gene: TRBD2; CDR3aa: CASSTGSSGGGEQFF; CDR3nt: TGTGCCAGCAGTACCGGGTCTAGCGGGGGGGGTGAGCAGTTCTTC
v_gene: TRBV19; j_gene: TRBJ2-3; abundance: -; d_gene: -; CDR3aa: CASSIGVGTTDTQYF; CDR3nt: TGTGCCAGTAGTATAGGAGTAGGGACCACAGATACGCAGTATTTT
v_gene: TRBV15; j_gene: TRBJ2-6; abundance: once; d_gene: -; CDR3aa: CATSRDPDGANVLTF; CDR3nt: TGTGCCACCAGCAGAGATCCTGACGGGGCCAACGTCCTGACTTTC
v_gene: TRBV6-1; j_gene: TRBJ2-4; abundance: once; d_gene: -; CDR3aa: CASSESWGVENIQYF; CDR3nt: TGTGCCAGCAGTGAATCTTGGGGGGTAGAAAACATTCAGTACTTC
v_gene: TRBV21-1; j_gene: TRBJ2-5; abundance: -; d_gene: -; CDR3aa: CASSKGGGVPSQETQYF; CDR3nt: TGTGCCAGCAGCAAAGGGGGAGGGGTACCGTCCCAAGAGACCCAGTACTTC
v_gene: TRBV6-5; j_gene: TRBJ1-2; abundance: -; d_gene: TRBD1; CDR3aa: CASRAGQGAADGYTF; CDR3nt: TGTGCCAGCAGGGCCGGACAGGGGGCGGCGGATGGCTACACCTTC
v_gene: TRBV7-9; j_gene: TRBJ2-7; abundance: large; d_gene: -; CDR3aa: CASSPTGYEQYF; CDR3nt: TGTGCCAGCAGCCCCACAGGGTACGAGCAGTACTTC
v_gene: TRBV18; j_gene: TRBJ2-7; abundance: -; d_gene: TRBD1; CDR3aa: CASSPGTAHYEQYF; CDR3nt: TGTGCCAGCTCCCCCGGGACAGCTCACTACGAGCAGTACTTC
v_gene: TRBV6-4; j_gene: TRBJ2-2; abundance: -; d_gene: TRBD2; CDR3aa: CASSETSGDLTGELFF; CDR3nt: TGTGCCAGCAGTGAGACTAGCGGGGACCTAACCGGGGAGCTGTTTTTT
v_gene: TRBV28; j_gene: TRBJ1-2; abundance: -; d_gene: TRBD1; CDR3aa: CASSLGRGRGYTF; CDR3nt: TGTGCCAGCAGTTTGGGCAGGGGGCGAGGCTACACCTTC
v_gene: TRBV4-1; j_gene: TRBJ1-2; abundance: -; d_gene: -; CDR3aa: CASSWTAETYGYTF; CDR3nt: TGCGCCAGCAGCTGGACCGCAGAAACCTATGGCTACACCTTC
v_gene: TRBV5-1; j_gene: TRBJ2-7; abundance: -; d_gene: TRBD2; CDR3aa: CASSPGGAYEQYF; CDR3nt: TGCGCCAGCAGCCCGGGGGGTGCCTACGAGCAGTACTTC
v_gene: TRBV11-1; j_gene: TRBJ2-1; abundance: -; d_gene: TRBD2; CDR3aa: CASSRTSGGYEQFF; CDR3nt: TGTGCCAGCAGCCGGACTAGCGGGGGCTATGAGCAGTTCTTC
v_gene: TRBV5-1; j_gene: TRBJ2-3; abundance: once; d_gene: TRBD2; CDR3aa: CASSLAGIETDTQYF; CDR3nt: TGCGCCAGCAGCTTAGCGGGGATAGAAACAGATACGCAGTATTTT